A selection of T cell receptor beta chains follows, all from one sample in a study of cytomegalovirus exposure and HLA in healthy donors. TCRdb's table, derived via immunoSEQ multiplex PCR, lists solely in-frame clones and lacks some. The sample holds 110,000 to 150,000 clones, over 55% seen once. The sample was PBMCs. The origin of the receptors is a man aged 35-49 years in good health and CMV-seronegative. Both conserved end residues are part of each CDR3. A D gene is named only where the DNA matches it firmly. Clone size is shown for a subset of rows, as once, few, many or a class of expanded clone.

J gene,clone size,V gene,D gene,CDR3 protein,CDR3 DNA
TRBJ1-1,NA,TRBV7-9,NA,CSSSVTGWGTEAFF,TGTTCCAGCAGCGTTACAGGGTGGGGCACTGAAGCTTTCTTT
TRBJ2-1,NA,TRBV5-4,TRBD2,CASSLPLSGSSYNEQFF,TGTGCCAGCAGCTTACCCCTTAGCGGGAGCTCCTACAATGAGCAGTTCTTC
TRBJ1-1,NA,TRBV2,NA,CASTGGEAFF,TGTGCCAGCACCGGCGGGGAAGCTTTCTTT
TRBJ1-2,NA,TRBV7-9,TRBD1,CASRPQGRDGYGYTF,TGTGCCAGCAGACCACAGGGGCGGGACGGCTATGGCTACACCTTC
TRBJ2-5,few,TRBV9,NA,CASSLRSTDQETQYF,TGTGCCAGCAGCTTAAGGTCGACAGACCAAGAGACCCAGTACTTC
TRBJ1-2,NA,TRBV4-1,NA,CASSQEQVAYGYPF,TGCGCCAGCAGCCAAGAACAGGTGGCCTATGGCTACCCCTTC
TRBJ1-1,few,TRBV18,NA,CASSRDKMNTEAFF,TGTGCCAGCTCACGGGACAAAATGAACACTGAAGCTTTCTTT
TRBJ2-7,NA,TRBV19,TRBD2,CASSFGTSGSYEQYF,TGTGCCAGTAGTTTTGGGACTAGCGGCTCCTACGAGCAGTACTTC
TRBJ2-7,NA,TRBV19,NA,CASSAGLSSYEQYF,TGTGCCAGTAGTGCGGGCCTCAGCTCCTACGAGCAGTACTTC
TRBJ1-6,NA,TRBV9,NA,CASSGGIMEYNSPLHF,TGTGCCAGCAGCGGCGGCATTATGGAGTATAATTCACCCCTCCACTTT
TRBJ2-7,NA,TRBV29-1,NA,CSVEGQVGDEQYF,TGCAGCGTTGAAGGGCAGGTCGGGGACGAGCAGTACTTC
TRBJ2-2,once,TRBV5-1,NA,CASSPNRLSTGELFF,TGCGCCAGCAGCCCCAACAGGTTAAGCACCGGGGAGCTGTTTTTT
TRBJ2-1,NA,TRBV30,NA,CAWKQGMPADEQFF,TGTGCCTGGAAGCAGGGTATGCCCGCCGATGAGCAGTTCTTC
TRBJ1-4,once,TRBV9,TRBD1,CASSAWTGGNQKLFF,TGTGCCAGCAGCGCTTGGACAGGGGGTAATCAAAAACTGTTTTTT
TRBJ2-4,NA,TRBV19,TRBD2,CASSLAGVRDIQYF,TGTGCCAGCTCTTTAGCGGGGGTGAGGGACATTCAGTACTTC
TRBJ1-3,NA,TRBV5-1,NA,CASSPRTETGNTIYF,TGCGCCAGCAGCCCCCGGACAGAAACTGGAAACACCATATATTTT
TRBJ2-1,NA,TRBV6-1,TRBD1,CASSEAPGGYNEQFF,TGTGCCAGCAGTGAAGCCCCAGGGGGCTACAATGAGCAGTTCTTC
TRBJ1-1,NA,TRBV6-1,TRBD1,CASSEYRGPEAEAFF,TGTGCCAGCAGTGAGTACAGGGGGCCCGAGGCTGAAGCTTTCTTT
TRBJ1-5,NA,TRBV7-6,TRBD1,CASSPHSDRLNQPQHF,TGTGCCAGCAGCCCACACTCGGACAGGCTAAATCAGCCCCAGCATTTT
TRBJ1-1,NA,TRBV7-6,NA,CASSAGRNTEAFF,TGTGCCAGCTCCGCGGGGAGGAACACTGAAGCTTTCTTT
TRBJ1-2,NA,TRBV30,TRBD1,CAWRGDYRGGNYGYTF,TGTGCCTGGAGGGGAGATTACAGGGGCGGTAACTATGGCTACACCTTC
TRBJ2-2,NA,TRBV7-3,TRBD2,CASSLRRLSSGGANTGELFF,TGTGCCAGCAGCTTACGTCGTCTCTCTAGCGGGGGGGCCAACACCGGGGAGCTGTTTTTT
TRBJ1-3,few,TRBV15,NA,CATSRDEGAGNTIYF,TGTGCCACCAGCAGAGATGAGGGGGCTGGAAACACCATATATTTT
TRBJ2-7,few,TRBV18,NA,CASSLGSGVGDF,TGTGCCAGCTCACTAGGCTCGGGGGTCGGGGACTTC
TRBJ1-2,NA,TRBV6-6,TRBD1,CASRQGDSYGYTF,TGTGCCAGCAGACAGGGGGATAGCTATGGCTACACCTTC
TRBJ2-7,NA,TRBV2,TRBD1,CATRAGGFYEQYF,TGTGCCACTCGAGCAGGGGGATTCTACGAGCAGTACTTC
TRBJ1-2,NA,TRBV15,NA,CATSRVSGGRGYGYTF,TGTGCCACCAGCAGAGTTTCAGGAGGACGGGGCTATGGCTACACCTTC
TRBJ2-3,NA,TRBV6-6,TRBD1,CASSLDRVGDTQYF,TGTGCCAGCAGCCTGGACAGGGTGGGAGATACGCAGTATTTT
TRBJ1-1,NA,TRBV18,TRBD1,CASSEVRTGTYSAFF,TGTGCCAGCTCAGAGGTACGGACAGGTACATACTCAGCTTTCTTT
TRBJ1-5,once,TRBV6-1,NA,CASSPEQANQPQHF,TGTGCCAGCAGTCCGGAACAGGCAAATCAGCCCCAGCATTTT
TRBJ2-3,NA,TRBV7-6,NA,CASSLILTDTQYF,TGTGCCAGCAGCTTAATCCTCACAGATACGCAGTATTTT
TRBJ1-1,NA,TRBV19,NA,CASSIGTNTEAFF,TGTGCCAGTAGTATTGGGACAAACACTGAAGCTTTCTTT